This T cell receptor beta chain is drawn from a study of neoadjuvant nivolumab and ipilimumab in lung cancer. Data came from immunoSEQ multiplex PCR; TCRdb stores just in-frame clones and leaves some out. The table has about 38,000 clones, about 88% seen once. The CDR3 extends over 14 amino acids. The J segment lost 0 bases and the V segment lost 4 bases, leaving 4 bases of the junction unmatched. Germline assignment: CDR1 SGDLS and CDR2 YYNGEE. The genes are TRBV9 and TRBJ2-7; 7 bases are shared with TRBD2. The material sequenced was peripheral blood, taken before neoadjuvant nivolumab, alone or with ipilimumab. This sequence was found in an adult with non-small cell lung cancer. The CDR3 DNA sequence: TGTGCCAGCAGCCCCCAGCGGGGCTCCTACGAGCAGTACTTC. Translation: CASSPQRGSYEQYF.